This T cell receptor beta chain comes out of a study of T cell responses to AZD1222 COVID-19 vaccine. The CDR3 extends over 15 amino acids. Germline V gene data show CDR1 as PRHDT and CDR2 as FYEKMQ (reference sequence). Trimming cost V 3 bases and J 0 bases, with 11 bases left between them. This table comes from immunoSEQ multiplex PCR, and its TCRdb copy is limited to in-frame clones, with some not included. The sample consists of roughly 58,000 clones, more than 80% of them appearing once. The rearrangement joins TRBV13 to TRBJ1-2; tentatively, D is TRBD1 (5 bases). This TCR was recovered from an adult in good health. Sequenced here: peripheral blood, sampled on day 0 of MenACWY control vaccination. CDR3 sequence reads: CASSFGSRANYGYTF. The DNA for the CDR3 is TGTGCCAGCAGCTTTGGCTCCAGGGCTAACTATGGCTACACCTTC.